This entry features one T cell receptor beta chain sequence. The data stem from a study of blood T cell repertoires in COVID-19. CDR3 size: 14 residues. The V end was cut by 6 bases, the J end by 6 bases, with 14 bases between. Per germline, CDR1 SGHAT and CDR2 FQNNGV. The table came from immunoSEQ multiplex PCR; TCRdb's copy has only in-frame clones and leaves some out. The sample has 150,000 to 200,000 clones; approximately 80% are singletons. The chain employs TRBV11-2 and TRBJ2-2; no clear D gene. The receptor's source is a man in his forties or fifties who had recovered from COVID-19. Sequencing was done on a sample of PBMCs or T cells enriched from blood (not recorded which). This CDR3 is CASSSKSVPGELFF. Here the CDR3 DNA reads TGTGCCAGCAGTTCAAAGTCAGTTCCCGGGGAGCTGTTTTTT.